The present TCR beta chain was sequenced within a study of T cell responses to AZD1222 COVID-19 vaccine (dated by TCRdb to the early 2020s). Describing the broader study: TCR sequencing covered over 230 trial participants: approximately 200 given two doses of AZD1222 and 26 given two doses of MenACWY control vaccine. Enrollment into the trials was organized by age into subgroups of 18-55, 56-69 and 70-plus years, and those subgroups contained approximately 160, 26 and 62 TCR-sequenced participants, respectively.

The CDR3 runs 16 residues from the cysteine to the phenylalanine. The only DNA kept is the CDR3, 48 bases in frame from the first base. V gives up 3 bases and J gives up 7 bases, and the segment between their germline ends measures 22 bases. The germline V gene yields SGHAT for CDR1 and FQNNGV for CDR2. The CDR3 regions of human TCRbeta chains were analyzed by immunosequencing. On the study's bioinformatics: TCRs in the repertoires were compared against a reference library of SARS-CoV-2-specific TCRs that had been generated with the MIRA antigen-specificity platform. Breadth meant the fraction of unique TCRs that were SARS-CoV-2-associated, whereas depth meant the fraction of total T cells that were SARS-CoV-2-associated. Using the MIRA data, each spike-specific TCR was mapped to the spike region that the TCR reacts to and placed in a CD4 or CD8 class. Log10-transformed breadth and depth values were compared by one-way ANOVA with Sidak's multiple comparisons tests. The table comes from immuneACCESS by way of TCRdb, which keeps in-frame sequences with V and J called. Part of the clones is missing from these tables; in studies checked, under half for an unresolved V gene and the rest for unknown reasons. The DNA gave D and trimming, while V, J and clone size come from that table. Recorded for this sample are about 110,000 clones; more than 75% of them occurred a single time. The ten largest account for roughly 4.3% of the sample.

Concerning this clone itself: No cognate antigen has been identified for it. Base qualities are missing; no much larger clone stands one base away.

Taken with the paper, the label for time point translates to: about 28 days (+/-7) after the second vaccine dose. AZD1222 recipients with second doses at about 4 weeks or about 12 weeks were pooled, because spike-specific TCR depth and breadth did not differ between schedules. Vaccinee samples were obtained from the UK trials COV001 and COV002, which included a single-blind randomized controlled phase 2/3 trial of AZD1222 (ChAdOx1 nCoV-19) in healthy adults. For TCRbeta chain sequencing, PBMC samples from trial participants were taken at day 0 and at day 28 after the second dose. What the authors observed across the whole study: Participants were mostly white British and included more females than males, and it was suggested by the authors that clonal diversity may have been underestimated. CD4 TCRs associated with the vaccine covered the entire spike protein, and the dominant responses were in regions 160-218 and 743-854. Spike-specific TCR breadth and depth rose significantly after two AZD1222 doses compared with day 0 and with MenACWY recipients. Conclusions about previously exposed vaccinees are limited, since just five or six AZD1222 recipients were seropositive for SARS-CoV-2 at baseline. In the small 56-69-year group, the increase in depth fell short of significance, most likely because of low power. Reportedly, almost half of the unique spike-specific TCRs recognized epitopes lying outside the regions that are mutated in the B.1.351 and B.1.1.7 variants. No day 14 peak-response samples were available, so repertoires were characterized only after the peak T cell response.

The V gene is TRBV11-2 and the J gene is TRBJ2-7; the D segment might be TRBD1 or TRBD2, since each matches 5 bases. The specimen was peripheral blood, collected 28 days after the second AZD1222 dose. The receptor comes from an adult who received the AZD1222 COVID-19 vaccine. The sequenced DNA: TGTGCCAGCAGCTTCGCCGGGTCGGCCGGGACGGGGGAGCAGTACTTC. The resulting protein is CASSFAGSAGTGEQYF.